These T cell receptor beta chains were read from a single sample in a study of T cell responses to AZD1222 COVID-19 vaccine. Some clones are missing from TCRdb's copy, which holds only in-frame ones; the method was immunoSEQ multiplex PCR. The profile shows roughly 65,000 clones, 88% of them singletons. This material consisted of peripheral blood, taken on day 0 of AZD1222 vaccination. These receptor sequences come from an adult in good health. Both conserved end residues are part of each CDR3. Each record gives: CDR3 length, clone size, J gene, V gene, D gene, CDR3 DNA, CDR3 protein. The D gene is left open where the match is weak. Clone sizes are given selectively: once, few, many, or a class where the clone is expanded.

14 | . | TRBJ2-3 | TRBV5-1 | . | TGCGCCAGCAGCTCGACAGCTAGCACAGATACGCAGTATTTT | CASSSTASTDTQYF
16 | . | TRBJ1-2 | TRBV7-3 | TRBD1 | TGTGCCAGCAGCTTAAACCCCCGGGGACAGGGGCCTGGCTACACCTTC | CASSLNPRGQGPGYTF
15 | . | TRBJ2-2 | TRBV28 | . | TGTGCCAGCAGTTTATACCGGAGGGACACCGGGGAGCTGTTTTTT | CASSLYRRDTGELFF
17 | few | TRBJ2-5 | TRBV5-6 | TRBD2 | TGTGCCAGCAGCTTGAGGTCTAGCGGGAGGGCCCAGGAGACCCAGTACTTC | CASSLRSSGRAQETQYF
16 | . | TRBJ2-6 | TRBV6-6 | TRBD1 | TGTGCCAGCAGCCTACGACAGGGCTATGGGGCCAACGTCCTGACTTTC | CASSLRQGYGANVLTF
14 | . | TRBJ1-5 | TRBV7-6 | TRBD1 | TGTGCCAGCAGCTCAGAGACAGGGGATCAGCCCCAGCATTTT | CASSSETGDQPQHF
13 | . | TRBJ2-5 | TRBV18 | . | TGTGCCAGCTCACTGGACAACCAAGAGACCCAGTACTTC | CASSLDNQETQYF
15 | once | TRBJ2-7 | TRBV18 | TRBD2 | TGTGCCAGCTCACCCACGGTTAGCGGGGTTTTCGAGCAGTACTTC | CASSPTVSGVFEQYF
15 | once | TRBJ2-7 | TRBV11-2 | TRBD2 | TGTGCCAGCAGCTTATGGCGGGAGTCATCGGGAGAGCAGTACTTC | CASSLWRESSGEQYF
14 | once | TRBJ2-7 | TRBV28 | . | TGTGCCAGCAGAGTCTCGGTAGACTCCTACGAGCAGTACTTC | CASRVSVDSYEQYF
11 | . | TRBJ1-4 | TRBV2 | . | TGTGCCAGCAGCAATAATGAAAAACTGTTTTTT | CASSNNEKLFF
15 | . | TRBJ1-2 | TRBV5-1 | TRBD1 | TGCGCCAGCAGCTTGGATGGAGGGGGCGGCTATGGCTACACCTTC | CASSLDGGGGYGYTF
17 | . | TRBJ2-2 | TRBV28 | . | TGTGCCAGCAGTAAAGCCGGGACAGAGACGAACACCGGGGGGCTGTTTTTT | CASSKAGTETNTGGLFF
13 | . | TRBJ1-2 | TRBV5-4 | . | TGTGCCAGCAGCAGGACAGCCAACTATGGCTACACCTTC | CASSRTANYGYTF
13 | . | TRBJ1-2 | TRBV29-1 | . | TGCAGCGTGAAGATAGGAGGGAGCTATGGCTACACCTTC | CSVKIGGSYGYTF
15 | . | TRBJ1-5 | TRBV5-3 | . | TGTGCCAGAAGCTTGTTTTGGGGTTCGGGTCAGCCCCAGCATTTT | CARSLFWGSGQPQHF
13 | . | TRBJ2-2 | TRBV12-3/TRBV12-4 | . | TGTGCCAGCAGTCTGCGGGACGCCGGGGAGCTGTTTTTT | CASSLRDAGELFF
14 | . | TRBJ1-2 | TRBV11-2 | . | TGTGCCAGCAGCTTAAATACAGGCAGCTATGGCTACACCTTC | CASSLNTGSYGYTF
13 | . | TRBJ1-2 | TRBV2 | . | TGTGCCAGCATAGAACAGACCAACTATGGCTACACCTTC | CASIEQTNYGYTF